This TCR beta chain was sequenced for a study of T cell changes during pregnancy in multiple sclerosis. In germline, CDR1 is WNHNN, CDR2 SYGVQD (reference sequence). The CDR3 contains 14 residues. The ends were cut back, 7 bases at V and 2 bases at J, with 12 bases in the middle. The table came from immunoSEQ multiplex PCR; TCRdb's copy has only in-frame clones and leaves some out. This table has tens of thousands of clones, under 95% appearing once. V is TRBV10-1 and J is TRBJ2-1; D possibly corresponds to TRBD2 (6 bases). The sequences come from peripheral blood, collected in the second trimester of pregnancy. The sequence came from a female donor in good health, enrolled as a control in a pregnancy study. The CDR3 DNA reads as TGCGCCAGCATGAGGAGGGGACCCTACAATGAGCAGTTCTTC. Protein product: CASMRRGPYNEQFF.